Each of the 17 T cell receptor beta chains below was sequenced from the same sample in a study of CD8 T cells in Susac syndrome. It was with random hexamers that roughly 0.45 to 1 ug RNA was reverse transcribed. Each CDR3 protein gets one entry after TCRdb re-called the immunoSEQ multiplex PCR reads with MiXCR. In the table there are tens of thousands of distinct CDR3 sequences, 85% to 95% of which are singletons. The source material was CD4+ T cells from PBMCs. Receptors originate from a human donor with Susac syndrome.

This chain uses TRBV5-1 with TRBJ2-5; 7 bases match TRBD1. The CDR3 spans 14 residues. Looked up from germline, CDR1 is SGHRS and CDR2 is YFSETQ. V lost 0 bases to trimming and J lost 2 bases; unmatched junction nucleotides: 1. The CDR3 here is CASSLVRGQETQYF. The DNA for the CDR3 is TGCGCCAGCAGCTTGGTCAGGGGGCAAGAGACCCAGTACTTC.

The CDR3 sequence: CSVEGLNTEAFF. The CDR3 nucleotides read TGCAGCGTTGAAGGGCTGAACACTGAAGCTTTCTTT. V is TRBV29-1 and J is TRBJ1-1; D is uncertain. Per the germline V gene, CDR1 is SQVTM and CDR2 is ANQGSEA. This CDR3 has 12 residues. Trimming stripped 1 base from V and 0 bases from J, with 3 bases between.

The chain is built from TRBV24-1 and TRBJ1-5; the D is unclear. Trimming removed 3 bases from V and 2 bases from J, with 13 bases in between. Germline V CDR1 and CDR2: KGHDR, SFDVKD. CDR3 length equals 16 residues. The CDR3 loop is CATSDGEVWGNQPQHF. Written as DNA, the CDR3 is TGTGCCACCAGTGATGGTGAGGTGTGGGGCAATCAGCCCCAGCATTTT.

The chain joins TRBV2 to TRBJ2-2, with 7 bases matching TRBD1. V trimming: 6 bases; J trimming: 5 bases; junction bases outside the gene matches: 9. This CDR3 contains 15 residues. Germline CDR1 and CDR2: SNHLY and FYNNEI. CDR3 sequence (DNA): TGTGCCAGCAGGGGGGACAGTCGATTAACCGGGGAGCTGTTTTTT. It codes for CASRGDSRLTGELFF.

The chain recombines TRBV12-3 or TRBV12-4 with TRBJ2-3; no firm D call. The V gene lost 2 bases and the J gene lost 5 bases, with 5 bases spanning the gap. The CDR3 has 12 residues. The CDR3, as DNA: TGTGCCAGCAGTTTAAGGGAAGATACGCAGTATTTT. It codes for CASSLREDTQYF.

This clonotype turned up a few times. The chain couples TRBV3-1 to TRBJ2-7; D unresolved. Germline lookup yields CDR1 LGHDT and CDR2 YNNKEL (reference sequence). The CDR3 length is 12 residues. Between the trimmed V and J ends, which lost 1 base and 7 bases, there was a span of 8 bases. CDR3 loop: CASSQASYEQYF. Here the CDR3 DNA reads TGTGCCAGCAGCCAAGCTAGTTATGAGCAGTACTTC.

V gene TRBV7-2 combines with J gene TRBJ2-7; 8 positions agree with TRBD2. With V trimmed by 2 bases and J by 2 bases, 2 bases remained unmatched. Germline CDR1 is SGHTA and CDR2 is FQGNSA. The CDR3 has 14 residues. The CDR3 loop is CASSLIAGPYEQYF. As DNA, the CDR3 is TGTGCCAGCAGCTTAATAGCGGGACCCTACGAGCAGTACTTC.

The V gene is TRBV5-1, the J gene TRBJ2-7; tentatively, D is TRBD2 (5 bases). CDR3 size: 18 residues. Trimming pared 4 bases from V and 5 bases from J, leaving 28 bases between. Per the germline V gene, CDR1 is SGHRS and CDR2 is YFSETQ. CDR3 nucleotides: TGCGCCAGCAGCCAGCGCCCCGGGCCTCTTAACGCGGGTGACGAGCAGTACTTC. It yields the protein CASSQRPGPLNAGDEQYF.

The J gene is TRBJ2-2, the V gene TRBV4-2; D is possibly TRBD1 (7 bases). The CDR3 is 16 amino acids. Trimming took off 4 bases at V and 6 bases at J, with 18 bases between the two ends. Germline values: CDR1 LGHNA, CDR2 YNFKEQ. The chain's CDR3 is CASSLLRGGGAGELFF. The CDR3 DNA reads as TGTGCCAGCAGCCTATTACGTGGAGGGGGCGCCGGGGAGCTGTTTTTT.

The chain carries TRBV7-2 and TRBJ1-5, with D tentatively TRBD1 (6 bases). The CDR3 totals 14 residues. Looked up from germline, CDR1 is SGHTA and CDR2 is FQGNSA. Trimming shortened V by 4 bases and J by 6 bases, and 13 bases separated the two germline ends. This CDR3 reads CASSSQGPSQPQHF. CDR3 nucleotide sequence: TGTGCCAGCAGCTCACAGGGACCCTCTCAGCCCCAGCATTTT.

The chain has TRBV6-2 or TRBV6-3 and TRBJ2-2, with D perhaps matching TRBD2 (6 bases). The CDR3 sequence is 14 residues long. V dropped 2 bases and J dropped 3 bases, with 7 bases sitting between them. CDR1 and CDR2 from the germline V gene are MNHEY and SVGEGT. CDR3 nucleotides: TGTGCCAGCAGTTACGGGGAGGACACCGGGGAGCTGTTTTTT. This translates into CASSYGEDTGELFF.

The gene calls are TRBV12-3 or TRBV12-4 and TRBJ2-2; D is unclear. Trimming removed 10 bases at V and 1 base at J, with 16 bases between. The length of the CDR3 is 15 residues. Here the CDR3 reads CATSLALGNTGELFF. CDR3 DNA sequence: TGTGCCACGTCTTTGGCGCTTGGGAACACCGGGGAGCTGTTTTTT.

This chain uses TRBV3-1 with TRBJ2-3; TRBD2 matches 10 bases. There are 17 residues in the CDR3. Trimming removed 0 bases from V and 1 base from J; junction bases left unmatched: 4. CDR1 and CDR2 (germline): LGHDT, YNNKEL (reference sequence). The CDR3 nucleotides read TGTGCCAGCAGCCAAGAGGCCGGGACTAGCGGCACAGATACGCAGTATTTT. Translating gives CASSQEAGTSGTDTQYF.

This chain uses TRBV7-2 with TRBJ2-2; possibly TRBD2 for D (5 bases). The CDR3 has 17 amino acids. Trimming took off 5 bases at V and 4 bases at J, with 20 bases between the two ends. Germline CDR1 SGHTA, CDR2 FQGNSA. CDR3 protein: CASSPGPLETRTGELFF. The CDR3 coding sequence is TGTGCCAGCAGCCCCGGCCCACTAGAGACTCGCACCGGGGAGCTGTTTTTT. The full variable domain, completed using reference TRBV7-2 and TRBJ2-2, is GAGVSQSPSNKVTEKGKDVELRCDPISGHTALYWYRQSLGQGLEFLIYFQGNSAPDKSGLPSDRFSAERTGGSVSTLTIQRTQQEDSAVYLCASSPGPLETRTGELFFGEGSRLTVL.

This clonotype was detected once. The V gene is TRBV11-3, the J gene TRBJ2-6; 9 positions agree with TRBD1. In germline, CDR1 is SGHNT, CDR2 YENEEA. V was pared by 5 bases and J by 0 bases, with 8 bases of the junction left unmatched. This CDR3 spans 18 amino acids. CDR3 amino acids: CASSLGQGNPSGANVLTF. CDR3 bases: TGTGCCAGCAGCCTTGGACAGGGGAATCCCTCTGGGGCCAACGTCCTGACTTTC.

The chain combines TRBV5-1 with TRBJ2-2; no reliable D call. Germline V gives CDR1 SGHRS, CDR2 YFSETQ. The CDR3 has 16 residues. V was cut by 0 bases and J by 2 bases, with 11 bases left in between. In DNA form, the CDR3 reads TGCGCCAGCAGCTTGGCCATGTTAGCCAACACCGGGGAGCTGTTTTTT. Its protein is CASSLAMLANTGELFF.

The V gene is TRBV10-3, the J gene TRBJ1-5; D might be TRBD1 (6 bases). Trimming shortened V by 3 bases and J by 10 bases, and 13 bases separated the two germline ends. From germline, CDR1 is ENHRY and CDR2 SYGVKD. The CDR3 has 13 residues. This CDR3 is CAISEGGYGPQHF. The CDR3, as DNA: TGTGCCATCAGTGAAGGGGGGTACGGCCCCCAGCATTTT.